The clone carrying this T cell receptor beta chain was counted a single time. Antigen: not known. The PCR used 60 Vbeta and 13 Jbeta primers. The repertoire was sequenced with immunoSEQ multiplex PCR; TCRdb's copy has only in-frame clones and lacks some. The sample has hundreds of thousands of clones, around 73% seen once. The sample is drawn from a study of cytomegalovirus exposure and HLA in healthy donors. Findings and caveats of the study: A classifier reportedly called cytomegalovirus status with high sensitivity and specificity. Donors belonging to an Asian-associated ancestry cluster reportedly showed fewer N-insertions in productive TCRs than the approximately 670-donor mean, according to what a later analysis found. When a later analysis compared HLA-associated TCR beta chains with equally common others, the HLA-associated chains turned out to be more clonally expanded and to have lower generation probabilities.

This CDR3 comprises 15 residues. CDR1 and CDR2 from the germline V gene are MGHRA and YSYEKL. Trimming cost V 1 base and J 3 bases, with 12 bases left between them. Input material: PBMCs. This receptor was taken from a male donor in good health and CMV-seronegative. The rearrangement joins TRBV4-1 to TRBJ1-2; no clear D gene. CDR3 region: CASSQVEGADYGYTF. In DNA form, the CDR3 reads TGCGCCAGCAGCCAAGTGGAGGGTGCAGACTATGGCTACACCTTC.